This T cell receptor beta chain stems from a study of shared clonotypes between healthy human individuals. This table comes from immunoSEQ multiplex PCR, and its TCRdb copy is limited to in-frame clones, with some not included. Here the sample spans 950,000 to 1,100,000 clones, 65% to 75% being singletons. The CDR3 extends over 16 amino acids. J gave up 4 bases and V 3 bases, and 10 bases lay outside the gene matches. Germline-derived CDR1 and CDR2 are SGHAT and FQNNGV. Sequencing input: memory CD4+ T cells sorted from blood. Regarding subset: CD45RA-negative fraction. The chain links TRBV11-2 to TRBJ2-7, with 9 bases lining up with TRBD1. The TCR sequence derives from a man aged 18 to 30 in good health. The CDR3 is CASSFPRTGALYEQYF. CDR3 coding DNA: TGTGCCAGCAGCTTCCCCAGGACAGGGGCGTTGTACGAGCAGTACTTC.